This is a list of T cell receptor beta chains from one sample in a study of PD-L1 blockade in urothelial cancer. Generated by immunoSEQ multiplex PCR, the TCRdb table keeps only in-frame clones and is missing some. The sample lists 24,000 or so clones; around 88% were seen once. The sequences come from PBMCs, collected around atezolizumab (anti-PD-L1) treatment. The origin of the receptors is a man aged 45-65 years with urothelial cancer. Each CDR3 is given with its conserved first and last residue. Fields, in order: J gene, V gene, clone size, CDR3 protein. Where a row states a size, it is once, few, many or the class of an expanded clone; other rows omit it.

J gene: TRBJ2-1; V gene: TRBV5-1; clone size: -; CDR3 protein: CASTPGLAGGRPTGRVSYNEQFF
J gene: TRBJ2-7; V gene: TRBV2; clone size: -; CDR3 protein: CASNLGQAFEQYF
J gene: TRBJ2-7; V gene: TRBV27; clone size: -; CDR3 protein: CASSLRSVRGSDEQYF
J gene: TRBJ2-1; V gene: TRBV19; clone size: -; CDR3 protein: CASSTGTSGRVGFF
J gene: TRBJ1-3; V gene: TRBV2; clone size: -; CDR3 protein: CASSKDRNSGNTIYF
J gene: TRBJ1-5; V gene: TRBV6-5; clone size: -; CDR3 protein: CASRTTGGGQPQHF
J gene: TRBJ2-7; V gene: TRBV5-6; clone size: -; CDR3 protein: CASSLRGFYEQYF
J gene: TRBJ2-2; V gene: TRBV19; clone size: -; CDR3 protein: CASSTGHRGPGELFF
J gene: TRBJ2-5; V gene: TRBV25-1; clone size: once; CDR3 protein: CATRDSQGVQETQYF
J gene: TRBJ1-5; V gene: TRBV4-1; clone size: -; CDR3 protein: CASSQEVGGPSNQPQHF
J gene: TRBJ1-1; V gene: TRBV29-1; clone size: -; CDR3 protein: CSVQRVRGQVNTEAFF
J gene: TRBJ1-1; V gene: TRBV19; clone size: -; CDR3 protein: CASSKGGGSTEAFF
J gene: TRBJ1-6; V gene: TRBV7-2; clone size: -; CDR3 protein: CASSIGAYNSPLHF
J gene: TRBJ2-7; V gene: TRBV6-5; clone size: -; CDR3 protein: CASSYSSGVYGEQYF
J gene: TRBJ1-5; V gene: TRBV6-1; clone size: once; CDR3 protein: CASSWTGGIQPQHF
J gene: TRBJ2-3; V gene: TRBV7-3; clone size: -; CDR3 protein: CASSSGQGRADTQYF
J gene: TRBJ2-7; V gene: TRBV7-2; clone size: -; CDR3 protein: CASSPRVGRSYEQYF
J gene: TRBJ2-1; V gene: TRBV11-2; clone size: -; CDR3 protein: CASSLEGGPGGNEQFF
J gene: TRBJ1-1; V gene: TRBV27; clone size: -; CDR3 protein: CASSLGQIATEAFF
J gene: TRBJ2-3; V gene: TRBV7-2; clone size: -; CDR3 protein: CASSLTPRGLAGKPQYF
J gene: TRBJ2-2; V gene: TRBV7-9; clone size: -; CDR3 protein: CAITRTGLTGELFF
J gene: TRBJ1-2; V gene: TRBV2; clone size: -; CDR3 protein: CASSTLPGGYTF
J gene: TRBJ2-6; V gene: TRBV6-4; clone size: -; CDR3 protein: CASSRRSSGANVLTF
J gene: TRBJ1-1; V gene: TRBV5-1; clone size: -; CDR3 protein: CASSWGQGTEAFF
J gene: TRBJ2-7; V gene: TRBV4-1; clone size: -; CDR3 protein: CASSPADLSYEQYF
J gene: TRBJ2-3; V gene: TRBV6-1; clone size: -; CDR3 protein: CASSESGGAPGGADTQYF
J gene: TRBJ1-5; V gene: TRBV7-2; clone size: -; CDR3 protein: CASSLGTGGIGSNQPQHF
J gene: TRBJ1-3; V gene: TRBV4-2; clone size: few; CDR3 protein: CASSQVTGAGNTIYF
J gene: TRBJ2-1; V gene: TRBV28; clone size: -; CDR3 protein: CASRKQDPYNEQFF
J gene: TRBJ2-2; V gene: TRBV5-1; clone size: -; CDR3 protein: CASRRDRLDGTGELFF
J gene: TRBJ2-3; V gene: TRBV11-2; clone size: -; CDR3 protein: CASSLLSAGGTDTQYF
J gene: TRBJ1-1; V gene: TRBV27; clone size: -; CDR3 protein: CASSFGTGVAFNTEAFF